The next 28 T cell receptor beta chains were all read from a single sample in a study of tumor-infiltrating lymphocytes in primary liver carcinoma. Unsorted bulk tissue, 20-30 mg of it, served as the source for co-extraction of RNA and DNA. The template, 500 ng total RNA, yielded TCR beta cDNA made with a constant-region primer. What produced the TCR beta libraries was three nested multiplex PCR rounds using slightly modified ARM-PCR. TRBV1-TRBV30 forward primers paired with a C-beta reverse primer drove the first two PCR rounds, roughly 10 cycles each. Using its own MiXCR run on the multiplex PCR reads, TCRdb lists one record per CDR3 protein. The sample yields 55,000 to 70,000 distinct CDR3 sequences, over 65% seen once. The material sequenced was liver tumor tissue from sampling region 2. Subset meaning: tumor region T2, inferior pole. These TCRs come from a man in his forties with primary liver carcinoma and hepatitis B virus infection.

This chain uses TRBV6-5 with TRBJ2-3; TRBD2 matches at 7 bases. Germline lookup yields CDR1 MNHEY and CDR2 SVGAGI. This CDR3 has 17 amino acids. The trim removed 11 bases at V and 4 bases at J, leaving 21 bases unmatched. The DNA of the CDR3 is TGTGCCCGCCATGAACAGGACGGGAGGAAGGAGGCAGATACGCAGTATTTT. This encodes CARHEQDGRKEADTQYF.

This clonotype has a handful of counts. The germline gene is not matched at one end of the junction; a read error may be the cause. In DNA form, the CDR3 reads TGTGCCGGCAGCTTGCAGAACTATGAGCAGTACTTC. Its translation is CAGSLQNYEQYF. The chain couples TRBV11-2 to TRBJ2-7; D not certain. The germline V gene encodes CDR1 SGHAT and CDR2 FQNNGV. The CDR3 runs 12 residues.

Notes on this clonotype: A much larger clone lies one base from this, so it may be a read error. The chain couples TRBV5-1 to TRBJ2-1; TRBD2 agrees at 8 bases. The CDR3 length is 15 residues. Germline lookup yields CDR1 SGHRS and CDR2 YFSETQ. The CDR3: CARSWGLVSYNEQFF. In DNA form, the CDR3 reads TGCGCCAGAAGCTGGGGACTAGTATCCTACAATGAGCAGTTCTTC.

To note about this clonotype: Lacking the conserved final phenylalanine or tryptophan, this CDR3 likely reflects a read error. The chain carries TRBV24-1 and TRBJ2-5; 8 nucleotides agree with TRBD1. Germline CDR1 reads KGHDR; CDR2 reads SFDVKD. The V and J ends lost 3 bases and 5 bases, in that order; junction bases with no gene match: 10. The CDR3 totals 16 residues. The CDR3 protein is CATSDPTGAGGETQYL. DNA for the CDR3: TGTGCCACCAGTGATCCGACAGGGGCTGGGGGGGAGACCCAGTACCTC.

Remarks on this clonotype: One junction end does not reproduce the germline sequence, and a read error may be involved. The chain carries TRBV4-2 and TRBJ2-2, with D unclear. This CDR3 region has 14 residues. Germline values: CDR1 LGHNA, CDR2 YNFKEQ. CDR3: CANSQALTAGELFF. CDR3 in DNA: TGCGCCAACAGCCAAGCTCTGACCGCCGGGGAGCTGTTTTTT.

This clonotype came up once. Germline is not matched at one junction end, which may reflect a read error. The chain is built from TRBV6-2 or TRBV6-3 and TRBJ1-1; the D gene is possibly TRBD1 (5 bases). The CDR3 consists of 14 residues. Germline-derived CDR1 and CDR2 are MNHEY and SVGEGT. Here the CDR3 DNA reads TGTGCCAGCAGTTACAACGGGGGACGGGCTGAAGCCTTCTTT. Translating gives CASSYNGGRAEAFF.

The CDR3 protein is CASSLTSGSTATQYF. As DNA, the CDR3 is TGTGCCAGCAGTTTGACTAGCGGGAGCACAGCTACACAGTATTTT. This chain joins TRBV11-2 and TRBJ2-3; 12 nucleotides line up with TRBD2. CDR3 length equals 15 residues. V dropped 6 bases and J dropped 12; count of bases not matched to a gene: 13. Germline V gene sequence: CDR1 SGHAT, CDR2 FQNNGV.

On this clonotype: This is likely a read error, given that the CDR3 carries no conserved phenylalanine or tryptophan at its end. The CDR3 reads CTSSLGGWQETQYL. The CDR3 nucleotides read TGTACCAGCAGTTTAGGGGGCTGGCAAGAGACCCAGTACTTA. The genes are TRBV11-2 and TRBJ2-5, with 7 bases identical to TRBD1. Germline CDR1 is SGHAT and CDR2 is FQNNGV. CDR3 length: 14 residues.

A remark on this clonotype: At one end, the junction sequence differs from germline, possibly due to a read error. The chain employs TRBV11-3 and TRBJ2-2, with D possibly matching TRBD1 (6 bases). CDR3 length equals 15 residues. Germline V CDR1 and CDR2: SGHNT, YENEEA. CDR3 protein: CTSSLSPRGDAELFF. CDR3 nucleotide sequence: TGTACCAGCAGTTTGTCCCCCAGGGGCGATGCGGAGCTGTTTTTT.

On this clonotype itself: Without the conserved terminal phenylalanine or tryptophan, this CDR3 likely stems from a read error. The chain couples TRBV7-8 to TRBJ1-6; TRBD1 agrees at 9 bases. V shed 5 bases, J shed 7 bases, and the junction held 3 bases outside the gene matches. This CDR3 region has 14 residues. Germline V gene lookup returns CDR1 SGHVS and CDR2 FQNEAQ. The CDR3 DNA follows: TGTGCCAGCAGCGAAGGACAGGGGAATTCACCCCTCCACTCT. Amino acid sequence: CASSEGQGNSPLHS.

In this sample, this clonotype is medium-sized. The CDR3 DNA reads as TGTGCCAGCAGTTTAGCTGCAGGGGTTAACTACGAGCAGTACTTC. This encodes CASSLAAGVNYEQYF. The genes are TRBV12-3 or TRBV12-4 and TRBJ2-7, with D perhaps matching TRBD1 (6 bases). Trimming stripped 0 bases from V and 3 bases from J, with 12 bases between. This CDR3 spans 15 amino acids.

Remarks on this clonotype: The junction departs from the called germline gene at one end, perhaps through a read error. The chain couples TRBV5-4 to TRBJ2-7, with a tentative D call TRBD2 (6 bases). CDR1 SGHNT and CDR2 YYREEE come from the germline V gene (reference sequence). The CDR3 length is 14 residues. CDR3 loop: CATQDGTLCYEKYF. The CDR3 DNA reads TGTGCCACCCAGGACGGGACTCTCTGCTACGAGAAGTACTTC.

This clonotype has just one count. A read error may account for a junction end that differs from germline. The V call is TRBV14, the J call TRBJ1-2; D not resolved. Germline loops: CDR1 SGHDN, CDR2 FVKESK. CDR3 size: 17 residues. The CDR3 spells CASSQRYHPQEHYDYTF. Written as DNA, the CDR3 is TGTGCCAGTAGTCAACGATATCACCCTCAAGAGCACTATGACTACACCTTC. Filled out from reference TRBV14 and TRBJ1-2, the complete variable domain reads EAGVTQFPSHSVIEKGQTVTLRCDPISGHDNLYWYRRVMGKEIKFLLHFVKESKQDESGMPNNRFLAERTGGTYSTLKVQPAELEDSGVYFCASSQRYHPQEHYDYTFGSGTRLTVV.

Regarding this clonotype: The junction shows a germline mismatch at one end, possibly a read error. The V and J genes are TRBV6-2 or TRBV6-3 and TRBJ2-2, with no clear D. CDR1 MNHEY and CDR2 SVGEGT come from the germline V gene. This CDR3 is built from 14 residues. CDR3 sequence: CASSYTVNTEELFF. The CDR3 DNA follows: TGTGCCAGTAGTTACACAGTTAACACCGAGGAGCTGTTTTTT.

As concerns this clonotype: One end of the junction varies from germline; a read error may be responsible. V usage is TRBV30 and J usage is TRBJ1-4; D ambiguous. The germline V gene encodes CDR1 GTSNPN and CDR2 SVGIG (reference sequence). The CDR3 runs 18 residues. The CDR3 here is CAWSVQLASRATNEKLFF. In DNA, the CDR3 is TGTGCCTGGAGTGTGCAGTTGGCCTCCCGGGCAACCAATGAAAAACTGTTTTTT.

This clonotype was recorded many times. This rearrangement joins TRBV10-3 to TRBJ2-2; D remains ambiguous. CDR1 is ENHRY and CDR2 is SYGVKD in the germline V gene. This CDR3 is built from 13 residues. Trimming cost V 3 bases and J 4 bases, with 6 bases left between them. In DNA form, the CDR3 reads TGTGCCATCAGTGAAGATGGCACCGGGGAGCTGTTTTTT. Translated: CAISEDGTGELFF.

About this clonotype: Compared with germline, one end of the junction differs, possibly owing to a read error. This chain connects TRBV11-2 to TRBJ1-4; D might be TRBD1 (6 bases). Germline V CDR1 and CDR2: SGHAT, FQNNGV. The CDR3 is 14 residues long. CDR3 DNA: TGTGCCAGCAGCTTAGATCTTGGGGGGCTCAGGCTGCTGTTT. Amino acid sequence: CASSLDLGGLRLLF.

Details on this clonotype: A read error may produce the germline difference seen at one junction end. The rearrangement links TRBV11-2 to TRBJ1-1; D is possibly TRBD1 (5 bases). This CDR3 is 14 amino acids long. Per the germline V gene, CDR1 is SGHAT and CDR2 is FQNNGV. Here the CDR3 DNA reads TGTGCCAGCAGCCGTGACAGTGTAATGACTGAAGCTTACTTT. This encodes CASSRDSVMTEAYF.

About this clonotype itself: A read error may explain this, as a much larger clone is one base away. The chain carries TRBV28 and TRBJ1-6; D ambiguous. Germline V gives CDR1 MDHEN, CDR2 SYDVKM. V shed 3 bases and J shed 5 bases, with 11 bases lying between them. The CDR3 spans 15 residues. CDR3 loop: CASSLGFTNNSPLHF. For the CDR3, the DNA is TGTGCCAGCAGTTTGGGTTTTACAAATAATTCACCCCTCCACTTT.

On this clonotype itself: Since a much larger clone is just one base distant, this may be a read error. The J gene is TRBJ2-2, the V gene TRBV5-1, with D hard to call. Germline V CDR1 and CDR2: SGHRS, YFSETQ. With 0 bases removed from V and 2 bases from J, the gap between germline ends came to 5 bases. The CDR3 has 14 residues. CDR3 coding DNA: TGCGCCAGCAGCTTGGCCAAAAACACCGGGGAGCTGTTTTTT. It encodes CASSLAKNTGELFF.

J is TRBJ2-7 and V is TRBV20-1; no clear D gene. Germline V gives CDR1 DFQATT, CDR2 SNEGSKA (reference sequence). The CDR3 is 15 residues long. The V end was cut by 0 bases, the J end by 7 bases, with 19 bases between. The DNA of the CDR3 is TGCAGTGCTAGAGACCCGAACGGGTGGTTCTATGAGCAGTACTTC. It yields the protein CSARDPNGWFYEQYF.

Turning to this clonotype: An end of the junction does not agree with germline; a read error may underlie this. The chain links TRBV11-2 to TRBJ2-7; D may correspond to TRBD1 or TRBD2 (6 bases each). CDR3 size: 12 residues. CDR1 SGHAT and CDR2 FQNNGV come from the germline V gene. The CDR3 loop reads CASSPGGYAQYF. The CDR3 bases are TGTGCCAGTAGTCCCGGGGGCTACGCGCAGTACTTC.

V gene TRBV6-5 combines with J gene TRBJ2-1, with TRBD2 matching 10 bases. Germline V CDR1 and CDR2: MNHEY, SVGAGI. CDR3 length: 15 residues. V lost 6 bases, J lost 4 bases, and 6 bases stayed unmatched. Here the CDR3 DNA reads TGTGCCAGCAGCTTACTAGCGGGGACATACAATGAGCAGTTCTTC. Translated: CASSLLAGTYNEQFF.

V gene TRBV6-5 combines with J gene TRBJ2-3; D not certain. V dropped 7 bases and J dropped 1 base, with 15 bases sitting between them. CDR3 length: 15 residues. Germline-derived CDR1 and CDR2 are MNHEY and SVGAGI. CDR3 sequence: CASNPIGSGTDTQYF. The CDR3 DNA sequence: TGTGCCAGCAATCCTATCGGGTCTGGCACAGATACGCAGTATTTT.

The V and J genes are TRBV11-1 and TRBJ2-7; 7 bases agree with TRBD1. This CDR3 is 13 amino acids long. Trimming removed 1 base from V and 6 bases from J; junction bases left unmatched: 3. Germline V lookup: CDR1 SGHAT, CDR2 FQDESV (reference sequence). The CDR3 sequence: CASSLGQGLEQYF. The DNA of the CDR3 is TGTGCCAGCAGCTTAGGACAGGGCCTCGAGCAGTACTTC.

Ten or more counts support this clonotype. CDR3: CASSLGVAGVSGELFF. The CDR3 DNA is TGTGCCAGCAGCTTAGGAGTAGCGGGAGTTTCCGGGGAGCTGTTTTTT. The chain is built from TRBV7-8 and TRBJ2-2; 9 nucleotides line up with TRBD2. V shed 1 base and J 6 bases; nucleotides not matched to a gene: 6. This CDR3 is 16 amino acids long. Germline CDR1 reads SGHVS; CDR2 reads FQNEAQ.

About this clonotype itself: A much larger clone sits a single nucleotide away, making a read error possible. The chain joins TRBV11-3 to TRBJ2-1; unclear D gene. Germline assignment: CDR1 SGHNT and CDR2 YENEEA. The CDR3 runs to 14 residues. V was cut by 1 base and J by 6 bases, with 10 bases left in between. CDR3 amino acids: CASSLVVSINEQFF. In nucleotides, the CDR3 is TGTGCCAGCAGCTTAGTGGTCAGCATCAATGAGCAGTTCTTC.

As regards this clonotype: A much larger clone lies one base from this, so it may be a read error. The chain recombines TRBV6-2 or TRBV6-3 with TRBJ2-2; perhaps TRBD1 as D (6 bases). Germline values: CDR1 MNHEY, CDR2 SVGEGT. The CDR3 is 14 residues long. For the CDR3, the DNA is TGTACCAGCAGCGAGAACAGGGAGACCGGGGAGCTGTTTTTT. This gives the protein CTSSENRETGELFF.